The 18 T cell receptor beta chains below were found in one sample sequenced in a study of shared clonotypes between healthy human individuals. Generated by immunoSEQ multiplex PCR, the TCRdb table keeps only in-frame clones and is missing some. The sample shows a few million clones, approximately 95% of them seen only once. Sequences were obtained from naive CD4+ T cells from PBMCs. Subset defined: CD45RA+ positively selected. Source of these receptors: a man younger than 30 in good health. Some clones in this sample may be carry-over from other donors' samples.

This chain's CDR3 is CATIGLAGGSVDTGELFF. The CDR3 nucleotides read TGTGCCACCATCGGGCTAGCGGGAGGTTCCGTGGACACCGGGGAGCTGTTTTTT. This chain connects TRBV5-4 to TRBJ2-2; 11 bases match TRBD2. Germline V gene sequence: CDR1 SGHNT, CDR2 YYREEE (reference sequence). Unmatched junction bases numbered 16, after V lost 9 bases and J lost 3 bases. This CDR3 region has 18 residues.

The V call is TRBV15, the J call TRBJ2-3; possible D gene TRBD1, 5 bases. The V gene's germline CDR1 is LNHNV and CDR2 YYDKDF (reference sequence). The CDR3 has 12 residues. Trimming removed 4 bases at V and 7 bases at J, with 9 bases between. The CDR3 DNA reads as TGTGCCACCAGCAAGGGGCCCTATACGCAGTATTTT. Translating gives CATSKGPYTQYF.

The J gene is TRBJ2-2, the V gene TRBV7-2, with 8 nucleotides matching TRBD1. This CDR3 is 15 amino acids long. V lost 4 bases to trimming and J lost 2 bases; unmatched junction nucleotides: 3. The V gene's germline CDR1 is SGHTA and CDR2 FQGNSA. CDR3: CASSWTGTNTGELFF. In DNA form, the CDR3 reads TGTGCCAGCAGCTGGACAGGGACCAACACCGGGGAGCTGTTTTTT.

The J gene is TRBJ2-7, the V gene TRBV11-2; 7 bases map to TRBD1. Unmatched junction bases numbered 7, after V lost 5 bases and J lost 3 bases. Germline values: CDR1 SGHAT, CDR2 FQNNGV. This CDR3 comprises 14 residues. CDR3 DNA sequence: TGTGCCAGCAGCACCACAGGGGTATACTACGAGCAGTACTTC. This translates into CASSTTGVYYEQYF.

Concerning this clone itself: This sample includes further DNA sequences coding for the same CDR3. The genes are TRBV6-1 and TRBJ1-5; D call uncertain. This CDR3 has 15 residues. V lost 6 bases, J lost 0 bases, and 12 bases lay in between. Germline V gene sequence: CDR1 MNHNS, CDR2 SASEGT. The CDR3 protein is CASRETADSNQPQHF. CDR3 nucleotide sequence: TGTGCCAGCAGGGAGACGGCAGATAGCAATCAGCCCCAGCATTTT.

This clone was counted once. The chain links TRBV28 to TRBJ1-2; no firm D call. The CDR3 runs 14 residues. V gave up 3 bases and J gave up 2 bases, with 10 bases separating them. The germline V gene encodes CDR1 MDHEN and CDR2 SYDVKM. The CDR3 loop is CASSFLQLNYGYTF. CDR3 in DNA: TGTGCCAGCAGTTTTTTACAGCTGAACTATGGCTACACCTTC.

The J gene is TRBJ2-2, the V gene TRBV7-9; TRBD2 matches at 9 bases. The germline V gene encodes CDR1 SEHNR and CDR2 FQNEAQ (reference sequence). The J segment lost 5 bases and the V segment lost 7 bases, leaving 14 bases of the junction unmatched. The CDR3 sequence is 17 residues long. The CDR3 here is CASILTGSGRGTGELFF. The CDR3 DNA reads as TGTGCCAGCATCCTAACTGGTAGCGGGAGAGGAACCGGGGAGCTGTTTTTT.

This chain links TRBV29-1 with TRBJ2-1; TRBD2 aligns across 8 bases. This CDR3 is 14 amino acids long. The germline gives CDR1 SQVTM, CDR2 ANQGSEA. After removal of 3 bases from V and 4 bases from J, the junction contained 5 bases not matched to a gene. The DNA for the CDR3 is TGCAGCGTTGACGGGAGGGCAGATTACAATGAGCAGTTCTTC. Translating gives CSVDGRADYNEQFF.

The count of this clone is one. This chain joins TRBV27 and TRBJ1-5; 11 bases are shared with TRBD1. Germline V CDR1 and CDR2: MNHEY, SMNVEV (reference sequence). The CDR3 has 13 residues. Trimming took 6 bases from V and 7 from J; bases not matched to a gene: 2. CDR3 loop: CASRGTGGQPQHF. CDR3 DNA: TGTGCCAGCAGGGGGACAGGGGGGCAGCCCCAGCATTTT.

V and J are TRBV5-1 and TRBJ2-3; the match to TRBD2 covers 12 bases. CDR1 is SGHRS and CDR2 is YFSETQ in the germline V gene. V trimming: 0 bases; J trimming: 5 bases; junction bases outside the gene matches: 1. The CDR3 loop spans 15 amino acids. CDR3 region: CASSLALAGGDTQYF. CDR3 sequence (DNA): TGCGCCAGCAGCTTGGCACTAGCGGGAGGAGATACGCAGTATTTT.

For the CDR3, the DNA is TGTGCCAGCGGAGGGCAGGGGTCCCACTACGAGCAGTACTTC. Protein product: CASGGQGSHYEQYF. The V and J genes are TRBV6-1 and TRBJ2-7; the D call may be TRBD1 or TRBD2 (6 bases each). The CDR3 length is 14 residues. Trimming took 8 bases from V and 3 from J, leaving 17 bases between them. Germline V lookup: CDR1 MNHNS, CDR2 SASEGT.

This chain links TRBV29-1 with TRBJ1-2; 7 bases align to TRBD1. This CDR3 has 14 residues. V dropped 4 bases and J dropped 5; count of bases not matched to a gene: 10. CDR1 is SQVTM and CDR2 is ANQGSEA in the germline V gene. For the CDR3, the DNA is TGCAGCGTTGCCCCTTCGGGACAGAATTATGGCTACACCTTC. Translating it yields CSVAPSGQNYGYTF.

V is TRBV7-9 and J is TRBJ2-3, with 8 positions matching TRBD2. Germline CDR1 is SEHNR and CDR2 is FQNEAQ (reference sequence). CDR3 length: 15 amino acids. V shed 5 bases and J 0 bases; nucleotides not matched to a gene: 4. Here the CDR3 reads CASSQTSASTDTQYF. The CDR3 coding sequence is TGTGCCAGCAGCCAGACTAGCGCTAGCACAGATACGCAGTATTTT.

V usage is TRBV5-1 and J usage is TRBJ2-5, with 10 bases identical to TRBD2. The germline gives CDR1 SGHRS, CDR2 YFSETQ. Trimming took 6 bases from V and 5 from J; bases not matched to a gene: 4. The CDR3 loop spans 13 amino acids. CDR3 in DNA: TGCGCCAGCATGGCTAGCGGGAGTGAGACCCAGTACTTC. Its protein is CASMASGSETQYF.

This sequence joins TRBV9 and TRBJ2-1, with D possibly being TRBD2 (6 bases). V was clipped by 3 bases and J by 7 bases, with 20 bases between them. CDR3 length: 16 residues. In germline, CDR1 is SGDLS, CDR2 YYNGEE. CDR3 in amino acids: CASSGLGANSQNEQFF. The CDR3 DNA sequence: TGTGCCAGCAGCGGACTAGGGGCAAACAGCCAAAATGAGCAGTTCTTC.

This rearrangement joins TRBV7-9 to TRBJ2-5; D is unclear. The V and J ends lost 1 base and 4 bases respectively, with 16 bases between them. The CDR3 has 16 residues. CDR1 is SEHNR, CDR2 FQNEAQ, per germline (reference sequence). The CDR3 protein is CASSLGTRGVRETQYF. The CDR3 DNA follows: TGTGCCAGCAGCTTAGGGACCCGTGGGGTACGAGAGACCCAGTACTTC. Full variable domain (missing parts from reference TRBV7-9 and TRBJ2-5): DTGVSQNPRHKITKRGQNVTFRCDPISEHNRLYWYRQTLGQGPEFLTYFQNEAQLEKSRLLSDRFSAERPKGSFSTLEIQRTEQGDSAMYLCASSLGTRGVRETQYFGPGTRLLVL.

V and J are TRBV7-3 and TRBJ2-1; weak D call: TRBD2 (7 bases). Per the germline V gene, CDR1 is SGHTA and CDR2 is FQGTGA. Trimming took 5 bases from V and 1 from J, leaving 12 bases between them. The CDR3 is 15 residues long. CDR3 sequence (DNA): TGTGCCAGCAGCCCCGAGGGGGGGTCCTACAATGAGCAGTTCTTC. It codes for CASSPEGGSYNEQFF.

This clone was counted between two and nine times. V and J are TRBV19 and TRBJ1-5, with D unresolved. V was pared by 7 bases and J by 7 bases, with 8 bases between. The CDR3 extends over 11 amino acids. Germline V gene lookup returns CDR1 LNHDA and CDR2 SQIVND (reference sequence). The CDR3 coding sequence is TGTGCCAGTATTCCCCGACAGCCCCAGCATTTT. This translates into CASIPRQPQHF. Full variable domain (outside the CDR3, taken from reference TRBV19 and TRBJ1-5): DGGITQSPKYLFRKEGQNVTLSCEQNLNHDAMYWYRQDPGQGLRLIYYSQIVNDFQKGDIAEGYSVSREKKESFPLTVTSAQKNPTAFYLCASIPRQPQHFGDGTRLSIL.